The 8 T cell receptor beta chains below come from one sample, sequenced in a study of shared T cell receptors in the human thymus. Method: immunoSEQ multiplex PCR; TCRdb's copy keeps in-frame clones and lacks some. The sample contains some 760,000 clones, around 85% of which appear only once. In addition, the sample was reused for a study of human thymus T cells.

Material: thymocytes. The receptors stem from a girl less than two years old with a congenital heart defect.

V gene TRBV19 combines with J gene TRBJ1-1; D is uncertain. Germline loops: CDR1 LNHDA, CDR2 SQIVND (reference sequence). Trimming cost V 4 bases and J 3 bases, with 24 bases left between them. The CDR3 has 18 amino acids. CDR3 amino acids: CASSRGPIFPPPDTEAFF. The CDR3 region has the DNA TGTGCCAGTAGTAGAGGGCCAATCTTCCCACCGCCGGACACTGAAGCTTTCTTT. The variable domain in full, with the rest retrieved from reference TRBV19 and TRBJ1-1, is DGGITQSPKYLFRKEGQNVTLSCEQNLNHDAMYWYRQDPGQGLRLIYYSQIVNDFQKGDIAEGYSVSREKKESFPLTVTSAQKNPTAFYLCASSRGPIFPPPDTEAFFGQGTRLTVV.

About this clone itself: The sample contains more than one DNA sequence encoding this CDR3. V usage is TRBV6-1 and J usage is TRBJ1-6; D gene unclear. V lost 8 bases and J 7 bases, leaving 9 bases between the germline ends. The CDR3 runs 12 residues. The germline V gene encodes CDR1 MNHNS and CDR2 SASEGT. CDR3 DNA sequence: TGTGCCAGCGCGATGAGAAATTCACCCCTCCACTTT. Residues: CASAMRNSPLHF.

V usage is TRBV14 and J usage is TRBJ1-6; 9 bases are a match to TRBD1. The CDR3 has 15 amino acids. Germline assignment: CDR1 SGHDN and CDR2 FVKESK. J lost 7 bases, V lost 6 bases, and 7 bases had no gene match. CDR3 protein: CASRADRGENSPLHF. CDR3 sequence (DNA): TGTGCCAGCAGGGCAGACAGGGGGGAGAATTCACCCCTCCACTTT. Full variable domain (missing parts from reference TRBV14 and TRBJ1-6): EAGVTQFPSHSVIEKGQTVTLRCDPISGHDNLYWYRRVMGKEIKFLLHFVKESKQDESGMPNNRFLAERTGGTYSTLKVQPAELEDSGVYFCASRADRGENSPLHFGNGTRLTVT.

The rearrangement joins TRBV13 to TRBJ2-2, with 11 bases fitting TRBD2. The V gene end was trimmed by 5 bases and the J gene end by 1 base; junction bases not matched to a gene: 6. Per germline, CDR1 PRHDT and CDR2 FYEKMQ (reference sequence). The CDR3 has 17 amino acids. CDR3 amino acids: CASSAPGLAENTGELFF. Written as DNA, the CDR3 is TGTGCCAGCAGCGCCCCGGGACTAGCGGAGAACACCGGGGAGCTGTTTTTT.

This chain uses TRBV29-1 with TRBJ2-7; D is undetermined. Germline V gives CDR1 SQVTM, CDR2 ANQGSEA. V was clipped by 4 bases and J by 0 bases, with 7 bases between them. The CDR3 is made up of 12 amino acids. The CDR3 region is CSVGQNSYEQYF. In DNA, the CDR3 is TGCAGCGTTGGGCAGAACTCCTACGAGCAGTACTTC.

The table lists this clone with a count of one. The DNA is left out, because the CDR3 cannot be placed on it with certainty; the CDR3 is given as TCRdb lists it. The chain recombines TRBV9 with TRBJ1-2; TRBD1, as called in the table, went unchecked against the DNA. The length of the CDR3 is 12 amino acids, counting both ends. Germline V gene data show CDR1 as SGDLS and CDR2 as YYNGEE. CDR3 residues: CASSVGQGAKTF.

This clone occurred once. The chain employs TRBV15 and TRBJ2-7, with D possibly matching TRBD1 (5 bases). CDR3 size: 16 residues. V lost 5 bases and J 0 bases, leaving 17 bases between the germline ends. Germline assignment: CDR1 LNHNV and CDR2 YYDKDF (reference sequence). The CDR3, as DNA: TGTGCCACCAGCTATCAAGAGTGGGGCGACTCCTACGAGCAGTACTTC. Protein: CATSYQEWGDSYEQYF.

The chain joins TRBV18 to TRBJ1-6; perhaps TRBD1 as D (6 bases). V was trimmed by 3 bases and J by 2 bases, leaving 23 bases between them. The CDR3 contains 20 residues. CDR1 is KGHSH and CDR2 is LQKENI in the germline V gene. The chain's CDR3 is CASSPGAGTSLTPYNSPLHF. The CDR3 DNA is TGTGCCAGCTCACCGGGAGCCGGGACATCCTTAACCCCCTATAATTCACCCCTCCACTTT.